The entry below gives a single T cell receptor (beta chain) sequence along with its context. The data were taken from a study of blood T cell repertoires in COVID-19. Looking at the study overall: COVID-19 samples, acute and convalescent, were from the United States, Italy and Spain.

The repertoire was sequenced with immunoSEQ multiplex PCR; TCRdb's copy has only in-frame clones and lacks some. The sample holds 300,000 to 450,000 clones, more than 70% seen once. With 3 bases clipped from V and 3 bases from J, the junction kept 11 bases outside the gene matches. CDR1 LNHNV and CDR2 YYDKDF come from the germline V gene (reference sequence). The CDR3 covers 18 residues. Seattle patient enrollment occurred during active infection, with longitudinal follow-up thereafter. The receptor was isolated from a woman between 55 and 75 years old with COVID-19, enrolled during active disease. Sample: peripheral blood. The chain couples TRBV15 to TRBJ2-2, with 9 positions matching TRBD2. The CDR3 DNA follows: TGTGCCACCAGCAGTCTCTTCCTGGCGGGGGGGCACACCGGGGAGCTGTTTTTT. This codes for CATSSLFLAGGHTGELFF. Complete variable domain (other parts from reference TRBV15 and TRBJ2-2): DAMVIQNPRYQVTQFGKPVTLSCSQTLNHNVMYWYQQKSSQAPKLLFHYYDKDFNNEADTPDNFQSRRPNTSFCFLDIRSPGLGDTAMYLCATSSLFLAGGHTGELFFGEGSRLTVL.